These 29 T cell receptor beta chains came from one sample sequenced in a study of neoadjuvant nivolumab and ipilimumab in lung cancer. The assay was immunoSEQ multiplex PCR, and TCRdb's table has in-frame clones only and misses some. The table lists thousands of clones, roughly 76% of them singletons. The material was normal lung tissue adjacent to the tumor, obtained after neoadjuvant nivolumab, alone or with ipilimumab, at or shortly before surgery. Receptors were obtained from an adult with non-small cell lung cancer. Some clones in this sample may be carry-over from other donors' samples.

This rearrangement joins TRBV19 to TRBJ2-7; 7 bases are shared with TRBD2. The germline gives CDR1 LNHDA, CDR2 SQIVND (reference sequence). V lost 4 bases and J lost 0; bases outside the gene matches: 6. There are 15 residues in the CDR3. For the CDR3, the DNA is TGTGCCAGTAGTAATCGCGGGGGATCCTCCTACGAGCAGTACTTC. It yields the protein CASSNRGGSSYEQYF.

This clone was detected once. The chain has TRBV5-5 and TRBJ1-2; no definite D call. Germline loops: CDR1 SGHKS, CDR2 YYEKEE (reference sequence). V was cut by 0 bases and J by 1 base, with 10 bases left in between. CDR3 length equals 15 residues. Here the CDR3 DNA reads TGTGCCAGCAGCTTGGGAGGGTCAATTAACTATGGCTACACCTTC. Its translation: CASSLGGSINYGYTF.

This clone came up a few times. In DNA form, the CDR3 reads TGTGCCAGCTCACCACAGGGGGGTGATCAGCCCCAGCATTTT. Protein sequence: CASSPQGGDQPQHF. The V call is TRBV18, the J call TRBJ1-5; possible D gene TRBD1, 6 bases. V lost 1 base and J lost 5, with 9 bases in between. Germline V gene sequence: CDR1 KGHSH, CDR2 LQKENI. CDR3 size: 14 residues.

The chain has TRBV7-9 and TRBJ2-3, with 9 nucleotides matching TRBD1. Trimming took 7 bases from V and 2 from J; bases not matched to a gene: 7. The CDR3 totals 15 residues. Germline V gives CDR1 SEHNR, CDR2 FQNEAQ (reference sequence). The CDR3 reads CASILGTGLTDTQYF. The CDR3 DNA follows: TGTGCCAGCATCCTCGGGACAGGGCTCACAGATACGCAGTATTTT.

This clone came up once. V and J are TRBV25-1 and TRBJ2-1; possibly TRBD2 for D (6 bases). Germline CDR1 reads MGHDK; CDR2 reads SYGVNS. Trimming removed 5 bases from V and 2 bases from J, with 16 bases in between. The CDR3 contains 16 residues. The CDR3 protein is CASSPGRLGAYNEQFF. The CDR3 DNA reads TGTGCCAGCAGTCCTGGGAGACTAGGCGCCTACAATGAGCAGTTCTTC.

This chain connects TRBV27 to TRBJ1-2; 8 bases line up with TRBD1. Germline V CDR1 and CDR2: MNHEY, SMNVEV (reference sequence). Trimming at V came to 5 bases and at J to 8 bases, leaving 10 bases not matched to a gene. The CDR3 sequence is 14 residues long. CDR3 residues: CASSPDLTGGGYTF. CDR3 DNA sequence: TGTGCCAGCAGTCCGGACCTCACAGGGGGAGGCTACACCTTC.

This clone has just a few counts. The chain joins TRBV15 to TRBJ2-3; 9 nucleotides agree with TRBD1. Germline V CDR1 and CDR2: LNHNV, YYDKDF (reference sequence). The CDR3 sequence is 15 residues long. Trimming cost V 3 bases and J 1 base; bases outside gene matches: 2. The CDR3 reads CATSSRDRGTDTQYF. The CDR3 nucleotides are TGTGCCACCAGCAGCCGGGACAGGGGCACAGATACGCAGTATTTT.

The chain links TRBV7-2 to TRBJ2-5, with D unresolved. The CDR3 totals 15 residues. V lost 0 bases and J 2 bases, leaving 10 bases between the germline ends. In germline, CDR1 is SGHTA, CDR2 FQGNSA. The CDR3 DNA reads TGTGCCAGCAGCTTAGCCCCCCAGACACAAGAGACCCAGTACTTC. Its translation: CASSLAPQTQETQYF.

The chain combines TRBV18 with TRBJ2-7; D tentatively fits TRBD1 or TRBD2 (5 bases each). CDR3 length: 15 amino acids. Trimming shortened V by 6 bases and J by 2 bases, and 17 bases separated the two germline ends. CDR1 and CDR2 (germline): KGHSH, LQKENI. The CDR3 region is CASSEAGTGPYEQYF. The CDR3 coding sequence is TGTGCCAGCTCGGAGGCCGGGACGGGACCCTACGAGCAGTACTTC.

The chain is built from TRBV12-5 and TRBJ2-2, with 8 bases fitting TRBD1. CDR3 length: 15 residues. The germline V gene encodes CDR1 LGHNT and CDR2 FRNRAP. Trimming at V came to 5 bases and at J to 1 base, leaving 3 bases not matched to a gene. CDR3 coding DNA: TGTGCTAGTGGTACAGGACAGGGGAACACCGGGGAGCTGTTTTTT. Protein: CASGTGQGNTGELFF.

In DNA form, the CDR3 reads TGTGCCAGCAACCTACGTCCCGGGACAGGGCCCTACGAGCAGTACTTC. Its translation: CASNLRPGTGPYEQYF. The chain couples TRBV6-6 to TRBJ2-7; 9 bases map to TRBD1. The CDR3 runs 16 residues. CDR1 is MNHNY and CDR2 is SVGAGI in the germline V gene (reference sequence). The V segment lost 7 bases and the J segment 2 bases; nucleotides outside the gene matches: 12.

CDR3 nucleotides: TGTGCCAGCAGCGCAGGACAGGGCTGGGAGACCCAGTACTTC. Encoded protein: CASSAGQGWETQYF. V is TRBV9 and J is TRBJ2-5; 8 bases line up with TRBD1. The CDR3 has 14 residues. The germline gives CDR1 SGDLS, CDR2 YYNGEE. J gave up 5 bases and V 3 bases, and 6 bases lay outside the gene matches.

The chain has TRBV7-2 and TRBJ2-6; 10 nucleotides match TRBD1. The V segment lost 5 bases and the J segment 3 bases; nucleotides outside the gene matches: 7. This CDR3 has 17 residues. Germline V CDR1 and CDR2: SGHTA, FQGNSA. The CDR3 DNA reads TGTGCCAGCAGCGCCTCCGGGACAGGGGTTGGGGCCAACGTCCTGACTTTC. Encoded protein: CASSASGTGVGANVLTF. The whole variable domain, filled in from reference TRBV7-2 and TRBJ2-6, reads GAGVSQSPSNKVTEKGKDVELRCDPISGHTALYWYRQSLGQGLEFLIYFQGNSAPDKSGLPSDRFSAERTGGSVSTLTIQRTQQEDSAVYLCASSASGTGVGANVLTFGAGSRLTVL.

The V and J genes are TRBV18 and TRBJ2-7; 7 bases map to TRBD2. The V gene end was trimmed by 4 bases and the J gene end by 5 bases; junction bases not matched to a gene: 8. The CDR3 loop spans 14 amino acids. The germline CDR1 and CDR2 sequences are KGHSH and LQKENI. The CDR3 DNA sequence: TGTGCCAGCTCACTCCGCAGGGCGGGAGACGAGCAGTACTTC. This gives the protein CASSLRRAGDEQYF. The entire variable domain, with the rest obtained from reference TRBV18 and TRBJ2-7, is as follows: NAGVMQNPRHLVRRRGQEARLRCSPMKGHSHVYWYRQLPEEGLKFMVYLQKENIIDESGMPKERFSAEFPKEGPSILRIQQVVRGDSAAYFCASSLRRAGDEQYFGPGTRLTVT.

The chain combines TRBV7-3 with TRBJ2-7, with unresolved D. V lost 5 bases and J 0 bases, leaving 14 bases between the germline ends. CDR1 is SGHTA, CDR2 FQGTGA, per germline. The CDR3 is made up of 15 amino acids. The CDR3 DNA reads TGTGCCAGCAGCCTCGCGGCCAGCTCCTCCTACGAGCAGTACTTC. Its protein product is CASSLAASSSYEQYF.

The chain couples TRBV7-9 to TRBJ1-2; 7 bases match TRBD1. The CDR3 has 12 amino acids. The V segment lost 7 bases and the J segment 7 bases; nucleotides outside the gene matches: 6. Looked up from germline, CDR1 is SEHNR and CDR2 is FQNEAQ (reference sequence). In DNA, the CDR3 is TGTGCCAGCACCGGGACAGACGCTGGCTACACCTTC. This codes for CASTGTDAGYTF.

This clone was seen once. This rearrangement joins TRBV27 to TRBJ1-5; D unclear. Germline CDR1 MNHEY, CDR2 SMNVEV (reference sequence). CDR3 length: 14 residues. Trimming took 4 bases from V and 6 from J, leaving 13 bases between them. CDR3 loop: CASSSTAALQPQHF. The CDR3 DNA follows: TGTGCCAGCAGTTCAACAGCTGCTCTTCAGCCCCAGCATTTT.

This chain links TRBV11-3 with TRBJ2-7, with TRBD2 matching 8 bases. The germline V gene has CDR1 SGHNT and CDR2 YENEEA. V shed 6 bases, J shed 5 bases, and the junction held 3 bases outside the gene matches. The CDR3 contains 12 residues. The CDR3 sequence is CASRWREDEQYF. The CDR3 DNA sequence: TGTGCCAGCAGGTGGCGGGAGGACGAGCAGTACTTC.

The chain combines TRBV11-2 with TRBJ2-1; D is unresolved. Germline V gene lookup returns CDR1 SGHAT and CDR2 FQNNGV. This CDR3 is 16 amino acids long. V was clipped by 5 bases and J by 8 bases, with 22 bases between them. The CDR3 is CASSPDPSRTRDEQFF. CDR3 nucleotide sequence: TGTGCCAGCAGCCCGGACCCCAGCAGAACGCGCGATGAGCAGTTCTTC.

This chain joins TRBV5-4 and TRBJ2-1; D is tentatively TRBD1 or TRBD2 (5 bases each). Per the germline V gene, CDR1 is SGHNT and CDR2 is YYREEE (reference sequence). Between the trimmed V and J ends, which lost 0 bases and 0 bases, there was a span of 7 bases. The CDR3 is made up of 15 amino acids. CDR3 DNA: TGTGCCAGCAGCTTGGTTGGGGGCTCCTACAATGAGCAGTTCTTC. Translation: CASSLVGGSYNEQFF.

CDR3 region: CASEDRGGDTQYF. CDR3 nucleotide sequence: TGTGCTAGTGAGGACAGGGGTGGAGATACGCAGTATTTT. V gene TRBV12-5 combines with J gene TRBJ2-3; 9 bases agree with TRBD1. The CDR3 extends over 13 amino acids. Germline lookup yields CDR1 LGHNT and CDR2 FRNRAP. V shed 7 bases, J shed 5 bases, and the junction held 4 bases outside the gene matches.

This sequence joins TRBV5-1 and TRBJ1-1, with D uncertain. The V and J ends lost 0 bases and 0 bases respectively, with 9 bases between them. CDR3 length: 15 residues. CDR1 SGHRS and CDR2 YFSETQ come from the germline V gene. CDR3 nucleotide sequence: TGCGCCAGCAGCTTGGAGGGCAGCATGAACACTGAAGCTTTCTTT. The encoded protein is CASSLEGSMNTEAFF. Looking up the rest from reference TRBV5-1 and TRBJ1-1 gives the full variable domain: KAGVTQTPRYLIKTRGQQVTLSCSPISGHRSVSWYQQTPGQGLQFLFEYFSETQRNKGNFPGRFSGRQFSNSRSEMNVSTLELGDSALYLCASSLEGSMNTEAFFGQGTRLTVV.

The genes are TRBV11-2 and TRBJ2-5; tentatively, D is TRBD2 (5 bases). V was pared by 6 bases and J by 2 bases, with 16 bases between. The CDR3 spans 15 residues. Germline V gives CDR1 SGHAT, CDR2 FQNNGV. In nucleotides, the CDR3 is TGTGCCAGCAGGACTACTGGCGGGTTTCAAGAGACCCAGTACTTC. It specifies CASRTTGGFQETQYF.

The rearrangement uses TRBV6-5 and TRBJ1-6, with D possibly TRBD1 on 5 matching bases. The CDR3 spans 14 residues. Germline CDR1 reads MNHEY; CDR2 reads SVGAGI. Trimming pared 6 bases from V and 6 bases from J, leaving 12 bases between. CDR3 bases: TGTGCCAGCAGGGCCACGGGGGGTAATTCACCCCTCCACTTT. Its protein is CASRATGGNSPLHF.

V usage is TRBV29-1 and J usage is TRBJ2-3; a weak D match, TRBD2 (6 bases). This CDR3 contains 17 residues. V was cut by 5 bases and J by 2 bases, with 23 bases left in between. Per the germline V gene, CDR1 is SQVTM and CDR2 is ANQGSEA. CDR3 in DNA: TGCAGCGTTTGGGCGGTAGGTGGGCGGGGTAACACAGATACGCAGTATTTT. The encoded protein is CSVWAVGGRGNTDTQYF.

CDR3 amino acids: CASSYRTGGGEKLFF. The DNA for the CDR3 is TGCGCCAGCAGCTACAGGACAGGGGGAGGTGAAAAACTGTTTTTT. This chain uses TRBV5-1 with TRBJ1-4, with TRBD1 matching 10 bases. Trimming cost V 3 bases and J 7 bases; bases outside gene matches: 6. Germline values: CDR1 SGHRS, CDR2 YFSETQ. The CDR3 spans 15 residues.

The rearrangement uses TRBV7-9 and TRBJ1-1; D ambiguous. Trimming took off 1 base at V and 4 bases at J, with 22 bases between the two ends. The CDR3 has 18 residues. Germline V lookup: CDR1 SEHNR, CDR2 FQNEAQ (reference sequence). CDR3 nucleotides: TGTGCCAGCAGCTTAGTTCCCGGTTGGGCCACTCCGGGCACTGAAGCTTTCTTT. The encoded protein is CASSLVPGWATPGTEAFF.

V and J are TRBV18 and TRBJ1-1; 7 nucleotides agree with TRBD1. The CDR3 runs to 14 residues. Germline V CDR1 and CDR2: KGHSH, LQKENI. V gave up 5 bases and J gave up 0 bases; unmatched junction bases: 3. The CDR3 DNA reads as TGTGCCAGCTCAACAGACAGGGTGAACACTGAAGCTTTCTTT. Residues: CASSTDRVNTEAFF.

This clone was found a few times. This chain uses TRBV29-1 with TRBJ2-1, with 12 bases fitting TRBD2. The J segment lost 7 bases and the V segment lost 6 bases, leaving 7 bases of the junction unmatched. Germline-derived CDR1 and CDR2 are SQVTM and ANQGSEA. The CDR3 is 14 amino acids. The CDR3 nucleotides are TGCAGCGTCTTCGGACTAGCGGGAAGGAATGAGCAGTTCTTC. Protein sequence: CSVFGLAGRNEQFF.